Each of the 26 T cell receptor beta chains below was sequenced from the same sample in a study of Graves' ophthalmopathy and Graves' hyperthyroidism (dated 2018 in TCRdb). TCRdb shows the sequencer as Illumina HiSeq 2000. For repertoire sequencing, TCR beta CDR3 regions were amplified from RNA transcripts. A first-round RT-PCR used HTBI primers with the Qiagen OneStep RT-PCR kit, followed by a second-round multiplex PCR, size selection and purification. TCRdb's own reprocessing of the public reads used fastp at Q25 and MiXCR and kept productive beta chains. When rows share a CDR3 protein, they turn into one entry using the most common DNA and genes. This sample has over a million distinct CDR3 sequences in its table, and about 40% of those were observed once. The top ten hold around 10% of the sample. The sample comprised peripheral blood or thyroid tissue (not recorded which). The receptors derive from an adult man with Graves' hyperthyroidism.

The J gene is TRBJ1-2, the V gene TRBV12-3 or TRBV12-4; no firm D call. Trimming took off 4 bases at V and 12 bases at J, with 6 bases between the two ends. There are 9 residues in the CDR3. Here the CDR3 DNA reads TGTGCCAGCAGTTCTGGAAACACCTTC. Amino acid sequence: CASSSGNTF.

This clonotype was counted only a few times. Compared with germline, one end of the junction differs, possibly owing to a read error. This chain connects TRBV11-2 to TRBJ1-5, with D possibly TRBD1 on 5 matching bases. Germline V gives CDR1 SGHAT, CDR2 FQNNGV. This CDR3 is 16 amino acids long. The CDR3 loop is CASSLDPARGNQPQHF. DNA for the CDR3: TGTGCCAGCAGCCTAGACCCCGCCCGGGGGAATCAGCCCCAGCATTTT.

The rearrangement uses TRBV7-9 and TRBJ2-6; TRBD1 matches 8 bases. Germline V lookup: CDR1 SEHNR, CDR2 FQNEAQ (reference sequence). J gave up 3 bases and V 4 bases, and 14 bases lay outside the gene matches. CDR3 length: 19 amino acids. The CDR3 DNA sequence: TGTGCCAGCAGCTCGGGACAGGCGCCGGGTAGTCGTGGGGCCAACGTCCTGACTTTC. It encodes CASSSGQAPGSRGANVLTF.

This clonotype was detected a few times. J is TRBJ2-5 and V is TRBV20-1; 8 positions match TRBD2. CDR1 is DFQATT, CDR2 SNEGSKA, per germline (reference sequence). Trimming at V came to 5 bases and at J to 0 bases, leaving 8 bases not matched to a gene. The CDR3 spans 15 residues. CDR3 amino acids: CSASPAGVHQETQYF. The CDR3, as DNA: TGCAGTGCTTCCCCAGCGGGGGTTCACCAAGAGACCCAGTACTTC.

The chain combines TRBV7-9 with TRBJ1-1; D call uncertain. V shed 6 bases and J shed 2 bases, with 16 bases lying between them. Germline assignment: CDR1 SEHNR and CDR2 FQNEAQ (reference sequence). This CDR3 has 15 residues. CDR3 nucleotide sequence: TGTGCCAGCAGTTTACTTGACGCGGGAAACACTGAAGCTTTCTTT. Its protein product is CASSLLDAGNTEAFF.

This clonotype was detected a few times. V usage is TRBV24-1 and J usage is TRBJ1-5, with 7 bases fitting TRBD1. The CDR3 extends over 14 amino acids. Trimming removed 3 bases from V and 7 bases from J; junction bases left unmatched: 5. Germline V gene sequence: CDR1 KGHDR, CDR2 SFDVKD. The CDR3 nucleotides read TGTGCCACCAGTGATCCACGACAGGGACAGCCCCAGCATTTT. Residues: CATSDPRQGQPQHF.

This chain links TRBV25-1 with TRBJ2-2; 9 nucleotides match TRBD2. V dropped 6 bases and J dropped 6; count of bases not matched to a gene: 8. Germline CDR1 reads MGHDK; CDR2 reads SYGVNS. The CDR3 extends over 15 amino acids. The CDR3 protein is CASRASGRQSGELFF. CDR3 coding DNA: TGTGCCAGCAGAGCAAGCGGGAGGCAATCCGGGGAGCTGTTTTTT.

This clonotype came up a few times. The chain uses TRBV28 and TRBJ1-6; maybe TRBD1 (5 bases). The CDR3 runs 14 residues. The germline CDR1 and CDR2 sequences are MDHEN and SYDVKM. V lost 2 bases, J lost 6 bases, and 8 bases lay in between. The CDR3 DNA sequence: TGTGCCAGCAGTTTAACGGGGGTTAATTCACCCCTCCACTTT. Protein sequence: CASSLTGVNSPLHF.

This clonotype has at least ten counts. The chain uses TRBV10-3 and TRBJ1-4, with a weak D call TRBD1 (6 bases). CDR1 ENHRY and CDR2 SYGVKD come from the germline V gene. The CDR3 extends over 16 amino acids. Trimming took 2 bases from V and 7 from J, leaving 17 bases between them. The CDR3 DNA sequence: TGTGCCATCAGTGAGCGAGGGGGTTCTGCGACTGAAAAACTGTTTTTT. This translates into CAISERGGSATEKLFF.

The chain combines TRBV9 with TRBJ2-2; 11 bases fit TRBD1. The CDR3 has 18 amino acids. The germline V gene has CDR1 SGDLS and CDR2 YYNGEE. V lost 4 bases, J lost 3 bases, and 11 bases stayed unmatched. The chain's CDR3 is CASSPRDRGVSDTGELFF. The DNA for the CDR3 is TGTGCCAGCAGCCCGCGGGACAGGGGGGTGTCGGACACCGGGGAGCTGTTTTTT. Full variable domain (missing parts from reference TRBV9 and TRBJ2-2): DSGVTQTPKHLITATGQRVTLRCSPRSGDLSVYWYQQSLDQGLQFLIQYYNGEERAKGNILERFSAQQFPDLHSELNLSSLELGDSALYFCASSPRDRGVSDTGELFFGEGSRLTVL.

V gene TRBV5-6 combines with J gene TRBJ2-2; 11 bases align to TRBD1. Per germline, CDR1 SGHDT and CDR2 YYEEEE. The J segment lost 0 bases and the V segment lost 7 bases, leaving 14 bases of the junction unmatched. CDR3 length equals 19 residues. The CDR3 region is CASSPLRTGGNSNTGELFF. The CDR3 bases are TGTGCCAGCTCACCTCTTAGGACAGGGGGCAACTCGAACACCGGGGAGCTGTTTTTT.

This clonotype has just a few counts. The V call is TRBV28, the J call TRBJ2-5, with D tentatively TRBD1 or TRBD2 (5 bases each). Germline CDR1 MDHEN, CDR2 SYDVKM. The CDR3 is 16 residues long. The germline V and J ends were trimmed by 6 bases and 5 bases, with 22 bases remaining between them. The CDR3 DNA is TGTGCCAGCAGCCCCCCGGGGCTAGAACTAAAGGAGACCCAGTACTTC. Amino acids: CASSPPGLELKETQYF.

There are many counts of this clonotype. The CDR3 nucleotides are TGCAGTGCTAGGGCGGGGGAGAGCTACGAGCAGTACTTC. Translating gives CSARAGESYEQYF. V usage is TRBV20-1 and J usage is TRBJ2-7, with 7 bases identical to TRBD2. Germline lookup yields CDR1 DFQATT and CDR2 SNEGSKA (reference sequence). After removal of 3 bases from V and 3 bases from J, the junction contained 5 bases not matched to a gene. The CDR3 sequence is 13 residues long.

The chain carries TRBV25-1 and TRBJ2-5; 9 nucleotides line up with TRBD1. Germline CDR1 reads MGHDK; CDR2 reads SYGVNS. V gave up 9 bases and J gave up 5 bases; unmatched junction bases: 16. The CDR3 covers 16 residues. The CDR3 region has the DNA TGTGCCAGTAGAAGGGGACAGGGCTTACAGTCGGAGACCCAGTACTTC. It is translated as CASRRGQGLQSETQYF.

CDR3 region: CAWRRTSGTYYEQYF. The DNA of the CDR3 is TGTGCCTGGAGACGGACTAGCGGGACCTACTACGAGCAGTACTTC. The chain combines TRBV30 with TRBJ2-7; TRBD2 agrees at 12 bases. Germline CDR1 is GTSNPN and CDR2 is SVGIG (reference sequence). Unmatched junction bases numbered 6, after V lost 3 bases and J lost 3 bases. The CDR3 is made up of 15 amino acids.

This clonotype was counted at least ten times. The rearrangement uses TRBV20-1 and TRBJ1-2; 8 nucleotides align to TRBD1. Germline-derived CDR1 and CDR2 are DFQATT and SNEGSKA (reference sequence). Trimming took 0 bases from V and 8 from J; bases not matched to a gene: 5. The CDR3 totals 13 residues. The CDR3, as DNA: TGCAGTGCTAGAGATCCAGGGGGCCTCGGCTACACCTTC. Translated: CSARDPGGLGYTF.

This clonotype was seen ten or more times. The chain employs TRBV9 and TRBJ1-5; possibly TRBD1 for D (5 bases). CDR3 size: 15 residues. The V end lost 4 bases, the J end lost 4 bases, and 15 bases lay between the germline ends. In germline, CDR1 is SGDLS, CDR2 YYNGEE. The CDR3 protein is CASSPDGGGNQPQHF. The CDR3 DNA is TGTGCCAGCAGCCCCGACGGGGGGGGGAATCAGCCCCAGCATTTT.

To note about this clonotype: One base away lies a much larger clone, so this may be a sequencing read error. This chain uses TRBV10-3 with TRBJ2-7, with 8 positions matching TRBD2. Germline lookup yields CDR1 ENHRY and CDR2 SYGVKD. V shed 3 bases and J 2 bases; nucleotides not matched to a gene: 3. CDR3 length equals 14 residues. CDR3 nucleotides: TGTGCCATCAGTGAAGCGGGAGAGACCTACGAGCAGTACTTC. Translated, it gives CAISEAGETYEQYF.

This clonotype was seen a few times. The rearrangement links TRBV10-3 to TRBJ1-6, with unresolved D. This CDR3 has 14 amino acids. The germline V gene has CDR1 ENHRY and CDR2 SYGVKD. V lost 10 bases and J 7 bases, leaving 17 bases between the germline ends. The CDR3 DNA reads as TGTGCCAGCAGCTACCCGCAGCCCAATTCACCCCTCCACTTT. Translated: CASSYPQPNSPLHF.

Comment on this clonotype: One end of the junction varies from germline; a read error may be responsible. In DNA form, the CDR3 reads TGCAGTGCTAGAGACAGCGGTGACCTGGGGGGGGTCAGCAATCAGCCCCCGCATTTT. It yields the protein CSARDSGDLGGVSNQPPHF. The V call is TRBV20-1, the J call TRBJ1-5, with a weak D call TRBD1 (5 bases). This CDR3 spans 19 amino acids. The germline V gene has CDR1 DFQATT and CDR2 SNEGSKA (reference sequence).

The chain joins TRBV20-1 to TRBJ2-7; D possibly corresponds to TRBD2 (6 bases). The V gene lost 3 bases and the J gene lost 4 bases, with 16 bases spanning the gap. Per the germline V gene, CDR1 is DFQATT and CDR2 is SNEGSKA (reference sequence). The CDR3 totals 14 residues. CDR3: CSARGTGAHYEQYF. The CDR3 DNA sequence: TGCAGTGCTAGGGGGACGGGAGCCCATTACGAGCAGTACTTC.

Remarks on this clonotype: The junction departs from the called germline gene at one end, perhaps through a read error. The CDR3 DNA reads as TGCGCCAGCAGCCAAGATTTTGAGGGGCGGAAGACCGGGGAGCTGTTTTTT. Translation: CASSQDFEGRKTGELFF. The chain couples TRBV7-8 to TRBJ2-2; D assignment may be TRBD1 or TRBD2 (5 bases each). Per germline, CDR1 SGHVS and CDR2 FQNEAQ. This CDR3 has 17 residues.

This clonotype was detected many times. The V call is TRBV7-2, the J call TRBJ1-3; D ambiguous. The CDR3 spans 13 residues. Germline V gene data show CDR1 as SGHTA and CDR2 as FQGNSA. The CDR3 loop reads CATQLRMGNTIYF. The CDR3 DNA sequence: TGTGCAACTCAACTAAGAATGGGGAACACCATATATTTT.

A remark on this clonotype: A read error may account for a junction end that differs from germline. The V call is TRBV15, the J call TRBJ1-6; D possibly corresponds to TRBD1 (5 bases). Germline CDR1 LNHNV, CDR2 YYDKDF (reference sequence). The CDR3 spans 15 residues. CDR3 residues: CAASRAGTDISPLHF. The CDR3 DNA sequence: TGTGCCGCCAGCAGAGCCGGGACCGACATTTCACCCCTCCACTTT.

This rearrangement joins TRBV10-3 to TRBJ2-5; TRBD1 matches at 7 bases. Germline-derived CDR1 and CDR2 are ENHRY and SYGVKD. CDR3 length: 16 residues. J lost 3 bases, V lost 6 bases, and 13 bases had no gene match. This CDR3 reads CAIRTEGARIKETQYF. The CDR3 DNA follows: TGTGCCATCAGGACAGAGGGGGCGAGGATTAAAGAGACCCAGTACTTC.

This clonotype was detected ten times or more. The genes are TRBV14 and TRBJ2-2; a weak D match, TRBD2 (5 bases). Deletions cut 3 bases from V and 6 bases from J, with 5 bases between. The germline V gene encodes CDR1 SGHDN and CDR2 FVKESK. This CDR3 is 12 amino acids long. The CDR3 DNA follows: TGTGCCAGCAGCCACGGGGCCGGGGAGCTGTTTTTT. Its translation: CASSHGAGELFF.